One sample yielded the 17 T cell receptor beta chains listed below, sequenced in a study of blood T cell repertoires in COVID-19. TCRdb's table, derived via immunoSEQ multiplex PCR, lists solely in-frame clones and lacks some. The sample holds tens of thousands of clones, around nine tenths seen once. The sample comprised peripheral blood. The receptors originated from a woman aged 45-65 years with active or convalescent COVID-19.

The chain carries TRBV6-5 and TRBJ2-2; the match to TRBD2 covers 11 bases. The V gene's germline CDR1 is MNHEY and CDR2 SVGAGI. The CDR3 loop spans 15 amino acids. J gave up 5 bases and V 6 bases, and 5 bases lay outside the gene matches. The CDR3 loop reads CASSSGTSGTGELFF. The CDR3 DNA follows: TGTGCCAGCAGCTCCGGGACTAGCGGTACCGGGGAGCTGTTTTTT.

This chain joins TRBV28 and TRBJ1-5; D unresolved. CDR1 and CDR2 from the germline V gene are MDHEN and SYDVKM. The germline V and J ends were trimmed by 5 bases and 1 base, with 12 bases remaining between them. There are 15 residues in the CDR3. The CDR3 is CASSLRGGSNQPQHF. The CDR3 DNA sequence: TGTGCCAGCAGTCTCCGGGGTGGGAGCAATCAGCCCCAGCATTTT.

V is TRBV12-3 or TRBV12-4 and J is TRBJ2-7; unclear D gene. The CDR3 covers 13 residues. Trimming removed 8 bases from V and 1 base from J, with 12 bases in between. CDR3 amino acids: CASLSTESYEQYF. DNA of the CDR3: TGTGCCAGCCTTTCGACGGAGTCCTACGAGCAGTACTTC.

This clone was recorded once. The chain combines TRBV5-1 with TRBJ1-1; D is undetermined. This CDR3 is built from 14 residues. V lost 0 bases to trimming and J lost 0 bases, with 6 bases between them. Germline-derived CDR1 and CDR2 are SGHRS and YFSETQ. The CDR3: CASSLGSMNTEAFF. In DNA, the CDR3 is TGCGCCAGCAGCTTGGGAAGCATGAACACTGAAGCTTTCTTT.

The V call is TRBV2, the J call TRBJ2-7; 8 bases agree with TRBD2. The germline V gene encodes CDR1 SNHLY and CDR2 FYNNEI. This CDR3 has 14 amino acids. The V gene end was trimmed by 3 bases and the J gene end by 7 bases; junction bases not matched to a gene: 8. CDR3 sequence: CASSDSGGPIEQYF. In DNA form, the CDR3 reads TGTGCCAGCAGTGACTCGGGAGGGCCAATAGAGCAGTACTTC.

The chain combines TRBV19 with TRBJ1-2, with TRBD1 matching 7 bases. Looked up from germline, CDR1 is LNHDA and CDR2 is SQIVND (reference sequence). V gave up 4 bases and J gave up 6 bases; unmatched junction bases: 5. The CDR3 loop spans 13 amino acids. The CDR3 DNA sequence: TGTGCCAGTAGTAACGACAGGGTAGATGGCTACACCTTC. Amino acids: CASSNDRVDGYTF.

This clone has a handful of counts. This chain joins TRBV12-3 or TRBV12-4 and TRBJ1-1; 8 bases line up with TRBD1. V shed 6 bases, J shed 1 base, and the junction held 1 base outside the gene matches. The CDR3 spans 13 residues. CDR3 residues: CASRGTGNTEAFF. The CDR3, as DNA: TGTGCCAGCAGGGGGACAGGGAACACTGAAGCTTTCTTT.

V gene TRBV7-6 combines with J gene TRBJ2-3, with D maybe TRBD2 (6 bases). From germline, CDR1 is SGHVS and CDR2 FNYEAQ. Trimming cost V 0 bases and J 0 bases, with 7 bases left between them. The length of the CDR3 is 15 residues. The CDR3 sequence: CASSLALASTDTQYF. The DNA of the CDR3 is TGTGCCAGCAGCTTAGCCCTAGCGAGCACAGATACGCAGTATTTT. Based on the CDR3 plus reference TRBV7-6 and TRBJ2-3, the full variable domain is GAGVSQSPRYKVTKRGQDVALRCDPISGHVSLYWYRQALGQGPEFLTYFNYEAQQDKSGLPNDRFSAERPEGSISTLTIQRTEQRDSAMYRCASSLALASTDTQYFGPGTRLTVL.

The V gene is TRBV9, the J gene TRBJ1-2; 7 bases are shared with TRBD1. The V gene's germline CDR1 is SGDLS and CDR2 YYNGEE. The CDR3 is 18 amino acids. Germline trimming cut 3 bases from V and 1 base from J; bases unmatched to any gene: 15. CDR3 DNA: TGTGCCAGCAGCGGGTCCGGGACAGAGCCCGCCTTTAACTATGGCTACACCTTC. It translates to CASSGSGTEPAFNYGYTF.

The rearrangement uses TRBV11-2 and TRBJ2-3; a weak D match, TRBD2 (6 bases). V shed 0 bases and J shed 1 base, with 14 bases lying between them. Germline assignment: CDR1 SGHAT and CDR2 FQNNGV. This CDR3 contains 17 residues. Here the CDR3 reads CASSLDRRASGTDTQYF. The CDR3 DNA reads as TGTGCCAGCAGCTTAGATCGTCGGGCTAGCGGCACAGATACGCAGTATTTT.

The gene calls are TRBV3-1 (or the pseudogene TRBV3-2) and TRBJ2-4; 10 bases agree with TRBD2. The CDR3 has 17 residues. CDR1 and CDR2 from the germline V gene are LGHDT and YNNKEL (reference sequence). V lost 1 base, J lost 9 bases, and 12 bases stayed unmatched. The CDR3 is CASSQAGAGGGYFIQYF. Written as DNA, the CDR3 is TGTGCCAGCAGCCAAGCTGGAGCGGGAGGGGGCTATTTCATTCAGTACTTC.

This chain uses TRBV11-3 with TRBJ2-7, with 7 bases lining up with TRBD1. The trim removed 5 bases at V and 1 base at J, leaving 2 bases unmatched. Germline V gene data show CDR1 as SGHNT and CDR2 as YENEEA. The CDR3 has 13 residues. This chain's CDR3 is CASSPGQSYEQYF. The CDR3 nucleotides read TGTGCCAGCAGCCCGGGACAGTCCTACGAGCAGTACTTC. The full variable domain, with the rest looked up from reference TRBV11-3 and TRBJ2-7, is EAGVVQSPRYKIIEKKQPVAFWCNPISGHNTLYWYLQNLGQGPELLIRYENEEAVDDSQLPKDRFSAERLKGVDSTLKIQPAELGDSAVYLCASSPGQSYEQYFGPGTRLTVT.

CDR3 loop: CASSLSGFQPQHF. The DNA for the CDR3 is TGTGCCAGCAGTTTATCGGGATTCCAGCCCCAGCATTTT. The V call is TRBV12-3 or TRBV12-4, the J call TRBJ1-5, with unresolved D. The CDR3 is 13 residues long. V was pared by 2 bases and J by 7 bases, with 9 bases between.

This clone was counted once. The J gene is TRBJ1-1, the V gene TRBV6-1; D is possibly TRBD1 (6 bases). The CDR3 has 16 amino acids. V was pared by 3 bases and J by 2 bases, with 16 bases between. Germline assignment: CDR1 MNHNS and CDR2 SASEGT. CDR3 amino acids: CASSDTGLGYNTEAFF. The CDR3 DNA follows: TGTGCCAGCAGTGATACAGGGCTAGGGTACAACACTGAAGCTTTCTTT.

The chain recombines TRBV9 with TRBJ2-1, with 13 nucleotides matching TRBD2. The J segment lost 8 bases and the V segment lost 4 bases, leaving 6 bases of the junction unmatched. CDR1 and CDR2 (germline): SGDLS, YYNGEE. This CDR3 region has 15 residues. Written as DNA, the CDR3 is TGTGCCAGCAGCCCGGGGGGACTAGCGGGATATGAGCAGTTCTTC. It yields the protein CASSPGGLAGYEQFF.

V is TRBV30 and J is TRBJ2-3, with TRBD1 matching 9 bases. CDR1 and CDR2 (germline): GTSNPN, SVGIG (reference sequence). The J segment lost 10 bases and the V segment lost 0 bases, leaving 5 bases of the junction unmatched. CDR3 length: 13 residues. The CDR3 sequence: CAWSVAGQGSQYF. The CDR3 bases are TGTGCCTGGAGTGTTGCGGGACAGGGTTCGCAGTATTTT.

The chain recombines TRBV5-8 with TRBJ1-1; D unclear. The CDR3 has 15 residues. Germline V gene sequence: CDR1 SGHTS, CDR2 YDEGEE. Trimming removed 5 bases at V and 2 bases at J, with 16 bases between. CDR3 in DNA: TGTGCCAGCAGGCCAACAAATACATTCAACACTGAAGCTTTCTTT. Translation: CASRPTNTFNTEAFF.